These 7 T cell receptor beta chains came from one sample sequenced in a study of cytomegalovirus exposure and HLA in healthy donors. Researchers ran the PCR with 60 Vbeta and 13 Jbeta primers. Method: immunoSEQ multiplex PCR; TCRdb's copy keeps in-frame clones and lacks some. This repertoire shows about 170,000 clones, 70% to 90% found once; its top ten account for roughly 2%. Material: PBMCs. All receptors come from a woman aged 18-35 years in good health and CMV-seronegative.

The chain couples TRBV9 to TRBJ1-6, with D unclear. CDR1 SGDLS and CDR2 YYNGEE come from the germline V gene. The CDR3 extends over 16 amino acids. Trimming cost V 5 bases and J 5 bases, with 17 bases left between them. This chain's CDR3 is CASRAIGGGDNSPLHF. The CDR3 DNA reads TGTGCCAGCAGAGCAATAGGAGGTGGAGATAATTCACCCCTCCACTTT. The complete variable domain, with remaining parts taken from reference TRBV9 and TRBJ1-6, reads DSGVTQTPKHLITATGQRVTLRCSPRSGDLSVYWYQQSLDQGLQFLIQYYNGEERAKGNILERFSAQQFPDLHSELNLSSLELGDSALYFCASRAIGGGDNSPLHFGNGTRLTVT.

The V and J genes are TRBV15 and TRBJ2-7; tentative D call: TRBD2 (6 bases). The CDR3 runs 13 residues. V was pared by 2 bases and J by 6 bases, with 11 bases between. The V gene's germline CDR1 is LNHNV and CDR2 YYDKDF (reference sequence). The CDR3 protein is CATSRNSGVEQYF. The CDR3 DNA reads TGTGCCACCAGCAGAAACTCGGGGGTCGAGCAGTACTTC.

This chain uses TRBV10-1 with TRBJ2-3; the D gene is possibly TRBD2 (5 bases). The CDR3 contains 13 residues. Germline CDR1 WNHNN, CDR2 SYGVQD (reference sequence). V lost 3 bases to trimming and J lost 8 bases, with 12 bases between them. As DNA, the CDR3 is TGCGCCAGCAGTGACGGTCTAGCTGGTACGCAGTATTTT. Translation gives CASSDGLAGTQYF.

The chain is built from TRBV5-1 and TRBJ2-2; 11 bases are shared with TRBD1. The length of the CDR3 is 17 residues. The germline gives CDR1 SGHRS, CDR2 YFSETQ. Trimming at V came to 3 bases and at J to 6 bases, leaving 10 bases not matched to a gene. The CDR3 loop is CASSSRTGGAQAGELFF. The CDR3 DNA follows: TGCGCCAGCAGCTCCCGGACAGGGGGCGCTCAGGCCGGGGAGCTGTTTTTT.

The genes are TRBV5-4 and TRBJ2-7, with a possible D match to TRBD2 (5 bases). Germline V gene lookup returns CDR1 SGHNT and CDR2 YYREEE (reference sequence). The ends were cut back, 4 bases at V and 3 bases at J, with 5 bases in the middle. This CDR3 contains 11 residues. DNA of the CDR3: TGTGCCAGCAGCGGGAGCTACGAGCAGTACTTC. It codes for CASSGSYEQYF.

The chain recombines TRBV13 with TRBJ2-1, with a possible D match to TRBD2 (6 bases). Trimming left V 3 bases short and J 13 bases short, with 13 bases between. Germline loops: CDR1 PRHDT, CDR2 FYEKMQ (reference sequence). There are 12 residues in the CDR3. CDR3 DNA: TGTGCCAGCAGCTTGGGGCGGGACTCCCAGTTCTTC. Protein: CASSLGRDSQFF.

The chain employs TRBV2 and TRBJ2-1; TRBD1 agrees at 11 bases. Germline lookup yields CDR1 SNHLY and CDR2 FYNNEI. The CDR3 runs 15 residues. Trimming cost V 2 bases and J 4 bases; bases outside gene matches: 1. In nucleotides, the CDR3 is TGTGCCAGCAGTGAAAGGGACAGGGGGTACAATGAGCAGTTCTTC. The encoded protein is CASSERDRGYNEQFF.